This TCR beta chain was captured by sequencing in a study of a mutant IDH1 vaccine in newly diagnosed glioma. V was shortened by 3 bases and J by 1 base, with 14 bases between the two germline ends. This CDR3 is 16 amino acids long. Germline V lookup: CDR1 SGHRS, CDR2 YFSETQ. Noted time point: baseline, week 1 (first vaccination visit). Noted treatment: pre-vaccination baseline after standard-of-care therapy. Concerning this clone: What it recognizes is unknown.

Sequenced by immunoSEQ multiplex PCR; TCRdb stores in-frame clones only, minus some. The sample has 60,000 to 75,000 clones; less than 85% are singletons. Study results and limitations: It was 80% to 95% of patients that developed vaccine-induced immune responses. Variations in leading peripheral T cell clonotypes appeared to have no connection with pseudoprogression.

The chain uses TRBV5-1 and TRBJ2-1; perhaps D is TRBD1 or TRBD2 (6 bases each). The TCR was taken from a man aged 45-60 years with glioma. Material: PBMCs, obtained from a glioma patient treated with radiotherapy, temozolomide or both. CDR3 coding DNA: TGCGCCAGCAGCTCGGGGTGGGGGGCTTCCTACAATGAGCAGTTCTTC. This encodes CASSSGWGASYNEQFF.